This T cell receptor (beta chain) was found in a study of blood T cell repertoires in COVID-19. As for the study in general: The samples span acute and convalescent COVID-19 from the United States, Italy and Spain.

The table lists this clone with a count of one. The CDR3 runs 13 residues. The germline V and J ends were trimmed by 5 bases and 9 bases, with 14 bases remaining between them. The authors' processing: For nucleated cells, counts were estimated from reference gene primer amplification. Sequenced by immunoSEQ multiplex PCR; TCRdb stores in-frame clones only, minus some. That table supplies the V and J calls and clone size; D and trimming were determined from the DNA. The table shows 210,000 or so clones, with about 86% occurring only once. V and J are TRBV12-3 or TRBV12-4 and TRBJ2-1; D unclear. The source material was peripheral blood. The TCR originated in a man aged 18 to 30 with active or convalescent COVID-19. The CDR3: CASSPLERSEQFF. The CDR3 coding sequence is TGTGCCAGCAGTCCCCTGGAGCGTAGTGAGCAGTTCTTC.